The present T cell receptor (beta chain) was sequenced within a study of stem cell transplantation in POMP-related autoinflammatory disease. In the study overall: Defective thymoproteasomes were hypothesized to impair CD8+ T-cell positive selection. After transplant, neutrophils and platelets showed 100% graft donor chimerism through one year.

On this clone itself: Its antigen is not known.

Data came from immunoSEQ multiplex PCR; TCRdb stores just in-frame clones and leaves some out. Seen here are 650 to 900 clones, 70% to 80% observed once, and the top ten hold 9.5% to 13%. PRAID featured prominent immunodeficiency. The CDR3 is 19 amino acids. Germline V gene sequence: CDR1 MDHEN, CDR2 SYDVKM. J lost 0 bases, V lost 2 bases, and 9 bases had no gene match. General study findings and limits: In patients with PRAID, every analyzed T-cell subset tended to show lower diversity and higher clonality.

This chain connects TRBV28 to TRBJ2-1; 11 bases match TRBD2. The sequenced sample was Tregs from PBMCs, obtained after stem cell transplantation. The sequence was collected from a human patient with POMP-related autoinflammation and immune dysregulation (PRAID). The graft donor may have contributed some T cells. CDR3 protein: CASSLVAGGGTSSYNEQFF. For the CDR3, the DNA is TGTGCCAGCAGTTTAGTAGCGGGAGGGGGGACCAGCTCCTACAATGAGCAGTTCTTC.